The following is a T cell receptor beta chain sequence with its context. Its antigen is not identified. TCRdb's table, derived via immunoSEQ multiplex PCR, lists solely in-frame clones and lacks some. Among about 160,000 clones, 94% were seen once, and the ten largest hold around 0.31%. This sample was included in a study of OX40 agonist ivuxolimab in advanced cancers. Study background: An agonistic human IgG2 monoclonal antibody against OX40 (CD134) was given.

The timepoints at which blood was sampled were baseline, cycle 4 day 1, and cycle 7 day 1. The CDR3 is 14 residues long. Trimming took 2 bases from V and 6 from J, leaving 13 bases between them. Germline CDR1 SGHTA, CDR2 FQGNSA. The study's findings and limits: At 0.1 to 3.0 mg/kg, clonal expansion of CD4+ and CD8+ blood T cells had occurred by week 6.

The clonotype originates from an adult with an advanced solid tumor such as melanoma, head and neck, liver or kidney cancer. V gene TRBV7-2 combines with J gene TRBJ1-1, with a weak D call TRBD1 (5 bases). The input for sequencing was CD4+ or CD8+ T cells sorted from blood, taken in a trial of the OX40 agonist ivuxolimab. CDR3 coding DNA: TGTGCCAGCAGCTTATATACAGGTGGGGCTGAAGCTTTCTTT. Amino acids: CASSLYTGGAEAFF. Variable domain in full (rest from reference TRBV7-2 and TRBJ1-1): GAGVSQSPSNKVTEKGKDVELRCDPISGHTALYWYRQSLGQGLEFLIYFQGNSAPDKSGLPSDRFSAERTGGSVSTLTIQRTQQEDSAVYLCASSLYTGGAEAFFGQGTRLTVV.